These 12 T cell receptor beta chains were sequenced from one sample in a study of OX40 agonist ivuxolimab in advanced cancers. Data came from immunoSEQ multiplex PCR; TCRdb stores just in-frame clones and leaves some out. The profile shows 75,000 to 90,000 clones, about 90% of them singletons. The sample consisted of CD4+ or CD8+ T cells sorted from blood, taken in a trial of the OX40 agonist ivuxolimab. These receptors were collected from an adult with an advanced solid tumor such as melanoma, head and neck, liver or kidney cancer.

The chain is built from TRBV11-2 and TRBJ2-7; 8 nucleotides agree with TRBD2. The CDR3 has 12 residues. Trimming removed 8 bases from V and 6 bases from J; junction bases left unmatched: 6. The germline CDR1 and CDR2 sequences are SGHAT and FQNNGV. CDR3 amino acids: CASAAGGGEQYV. As DNA, the CDR3 is TGTGCCAGCGCCGCCGGGGGGGGCGAGCAGTACGTC.

This clone was detected only once. CDR3 region: CASSSTLGPGETQYF. CDR3 in DNA: TGTGCCAGCAGTTCAACCCTTGGGCCGGGAGAGACCCAGTACTTC. The rearrangement links TRBV6-5 to TRBJ2-5, with D uncertain. Germline V gene lookup returns CDR1 MNHEY and CDR2 SVGAGI. The CDR3 contains 15 residues. V dropped 4 bases and J dropped 4 bases, with 16 bases sitting between them.

The chain links TRBV19 to TRBJ1-2, with a weak D call TRBD1 (6 bases). The V and J ends lost 9 bases and 4 bases respectively, with 12 bases between them. The CDR3 is made up of 12 amino acids. Germline-derived CDR1 and CDR2 are LNHDA and SQIVND (reference sequence). CDR3 coding DNA: TGTGCCAGCCTTGGGGACATCTATGGCTACACCTTC. Residues: CASLGDIYGYTF.

This chain joins TRBV30 and TRBJ2-4; 12 nucleotides agree with TRBD2. The CDR3 spans 18 residues. Germline assignment: CDR1 GTSNPN and CDR2 SVGIG (reference sequence). V dropped 2 bases and J dropped 0; count of bases not matched to a gene: 8. The CDR3, as DNA: TGTGCCTGGAGTATAGGACTAGCGGGATACTTAGCCAAAAACATTCAGTACTTC. This codes for CAWSIGLAGYLAKNIQYF.

There are a few counts of this clone. The chain couples TRBV28 to TRBJ1-6; weak D call: TRBD1 (5 bases). V lost 6 bases to trimming and J lost 5 bases, with 11 bases between them. The CDR3 has 14 residues. Germline V gene lookup returns CDR1 MDHEN and CDR2 SYDVKM. CDR3: CASRSPGNNSPLHF. CDR3 sequence (DNA): TGTGCCAGCAGGTCCCCAGGGAATAATTCACCCCTCCACTTT.

This clone came up a few times. This chain uses TRBV4-1 with TRBJ1-2; the D gene is possibly TRBD1 (5 bases). Germline loops: CDR1 MGHRA, CDR2 YSYEKL. V was shortened by 3 bases and J by 5 bases, with 10 bases between the two germline ends. The CDR3 consists of 13 residues. This CDR3 reads CASSQGTAYGYTF. CDR3 DNA sequence: TGCGCCAGCAGCCAGGGGACTGCGTATGGCTACACCTTC.

The chain uses TRBV15 and TRBJ2-1, with TRBD2 identical over 12 bases. V dropped 7 bases and J dropped 6; count of bases not matched to a gene: 13. The CDR3 sequence is 17 residues long. From germline, CDR1 is LNHNV and CDR2 YYDKDF (reference sequence). DNA for the CDR3: TGTGCCACCATGACTAGCGGGAGAGCCAGGTCTCCCAATGAGCAGTTCTTC. Its protein is CATMTSGRARSPNEQFF.

The chain has TRBV7-2 and TRBJ1-2; no firm D call. V lost 3 bases and J lost 6, with 17 bases in between. CDR3 length equals 15 residues. The germline V gene encodes CDR1 SGHTA and CDR2 FQGNSA. The CDR3 DNA reads TGTGCCAGCAGCTTGGTTAGAGGCTCCTCGGATGGCTACACCTTC. Translating gives CASSLVRGSSDGYTF. Full variable domain (rest looked up from reference TRBV7-2 and TRBJ1-2): GAGVSQSPSNKVTEKGKDVELRCDPISGHTALYWYRQSLGQGLEFLIYFQGNSAPDKSGLPSDRFSAERTGGSVSTLTIQRTQQEDSAVYLCASSLVRGSSDGYTFGSGTRLTVV.

V gene TRBV6-5 combines with J gene TRBJ2-1; possible D gene TRBD1, 6 bases. Trimming stripped 2 bases from V and 3 bases from J, with 8 bases between. This CDR3 contains 14 residues. CDR1 and CDR2 from the germline V gene are MNHEY and SVGAGI. In DNA, the CDR3 is TGTGCCAGCAGTTACACGGACAGCTACAATGAGCAGTTCTTC. Its translation is CASSYTDSYNEQFF.

In its sample, this clone was seen a few times. The genes are TRBV28 and TRBJ2-1, with 7 bases that match TRBD1. The CDR3 covers 19 residues. Losses at the gene ends were 3 bases for V and 0 bases for J; bases not matched to a gene: 14. Looked up from germline, CDR1 is MDHEN and CDR2 is SYDVKM. CDR3 DNA: TGTGCCAGCAGTTTTGATCGTGTTAGGGGACAGAGCTCCTACAATGAGCAGTTCTTC. Translation gives CASSFDRVRGQSSYNEQFF.

The gene calls are TRBV27 and TRBJ2-6, with a tentative D call TRBD2 (6 bases). Trimming removed 6 bases from V and 2 bases from J, with 14 bases in between. This CDR3 has 16 residues. The germline gives CDR1 MNHEY, CDR2 SMNVEV (reference sequence). CDR3 region: CASSPPPGAGANVLTF. CDR3 sequence (DNA): TGTGCCAGCAGCCCACCTCCGGGGGCTGGGGCCAACGTCCTGACTTTC.

The chain links TRBV28 to TRBJ2-7, with 8 bases identical to TRBD2. CDR1 MDHEN and CDR2 SYDVKM come from the germline V gene. There are 14 residues in the CDR3. V lost 3 bases to trimming and J lost 2 bases; unmatched junction nucleotides: 3. CDR3 DNA sequence: TGTGCCAGCAGTTTCGGGGGGGAACCCTACGAGCAGTACGTC. Protein: CASSFGGEPYEQYV.